This T cell receptor (beta chain) was retrieved from a study of TIL therapy for anti-PD-1-resistant metastatic lung cancer. This was the immunoSEQ v3 assay. Survey-level samples got 2 million or so read pairs; deep-level samples got roughly 5-6 million. The method was immunoSEQ multiplex PCR; TCRdb's version includes in-frame clones alone and lacks a portion of them. The table shows about 60,000 clones, with around 69% occurring only once. Time point described: pre-treatment sample, taken before nivolumab and TIL therapy. The V end lost 5 bases, the J end lost 0 bases, and 14 bases lay between the germline ends. The CDR3 has 15 residues. Germline CDR1 LNHDA, CDR2 SQIVND (reference sequence).

The receptor comes from a person aged 30 to 80 with non-small cell lung cancer. The chain has TRBV19 and TRBJ2-7, with a weak D call TRBD2 (5 bases). This material consisted of blood, taken at baseline. The CDR3 spells CASSPRRGSSYEQYF. DNA of the CDR3: TGTGCCAGTAGTCCCCGCCGGGGTAGCTCCTACGAGCAGTACTTC.